The TCR beta chain described here comes from a study of Ad26.COV2.S vaccination and SARS-CoV-2 variants. Study-wide context: The study gave Ad26.COV2.S intramuscularly, once or twice 56 days apart.

The sample's treatment: about 20 received Ad26.COV2.S at low or high dose, single or two shots; about 5 received placebo; per-sample allocation not given. Sampling occurred on day 63 after the first vaccine or placebo injection. Using immunoSEQ multiplex PCR, the repertoire was profiled, and TCRdb retains in-frame clones only, with some absent. The data hold more than 300,000 clones, with more than 70% observed a single time. The source material was peripheral blood, sampled in a trial of Ad26.COV2.S vaccine versus placebo. This receptor was obtained from a person aged 18-65 years who received the Ad26.COV2.S COVID-19 vaccine or a placebo.

The CDR3 region has the DNA TGCAGTGCAAGTCTACTAGCGGGCCAAGAGACCCAGTACTTC. Protein: CSASLLAGQETQYF. The rearrangement joins TRBV20-1 to TRBJ2-5; 9 nucleotides match TRBD2. V gave up 6 bases and J gave up 1 base; unmatched junction bases: 6. This CDR3 spans 14 amino acids. Germline lookup yields CDR1 DFQATT and CDR2 SNEGSKA (reference sequence).